This T cell receptor (beta chain) was recovered during a study of T cells after posttransplantation cyclophosphamide. Cells defined as naive were viable CD3+CD4+ or CD3+CD8+ and CCR7+CD45RA+CD45RO-CD95-CD27+CD28+. Details on this clone: Its cognate antigen is unknown.

The CDR3 is 15 amino acids. Trimming took 3 bases from V and 8 from J; bases not matched to a gene: 5. The germline gives CDR1 SGDLS, CDR2 YYNGEE. Whole-study results and caveats: Later blood repertoires were often dominated by clones from the donor CD8+ memory compartment. Recipient CMV seropositivity and CMV reactivation strongly tracked TRB clonality.

This table comes from immunoSEQ multiplex PCR, and its TCRdb copy is limited to in-frame clones, with some not included. Counted here are about 31,000 clones, approximately 90% occurring once; the ten biggest clones make up approximately 0.25%. The sequence came from a woman aged 55-69 years in good health, CMV-negative, and a related stem cell transplant donor. Sequenced sample: naive CD4+ T cells sorted from PBMCs. The rearrangement links TRBV9 to TRBJ1-6, with 10 nucleotides matching TRBD1. Written as DNA, the CDR3 is TGTGCCAGCAGCGCTACGGGACAGGGGCATTCACCCCTCCACTTT. This translates into CASSATGQGHSPLHF. Combining the CDR3 with reference TRBV9 and TRBJ1-6 gives the whole variable domain DSGVTQTPKHLITATGQRVTLRCSPRSGDLSVYWYQQSLDQGLQFLIQYYNGEERAKGNILERFSAQQFPDLHSELNLSSLELGDSALYFCASSATGQGHSPLHFGNGTRLTVT.